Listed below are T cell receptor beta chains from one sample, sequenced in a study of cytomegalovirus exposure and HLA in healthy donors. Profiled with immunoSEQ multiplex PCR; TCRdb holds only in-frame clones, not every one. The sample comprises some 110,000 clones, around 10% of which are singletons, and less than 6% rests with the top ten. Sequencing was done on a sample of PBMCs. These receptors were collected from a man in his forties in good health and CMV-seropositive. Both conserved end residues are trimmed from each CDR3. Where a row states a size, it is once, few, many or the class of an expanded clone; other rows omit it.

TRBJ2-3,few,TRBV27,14,ASSLSLREGFGTQY
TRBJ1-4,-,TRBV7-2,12,ASSLWDSNEKLF
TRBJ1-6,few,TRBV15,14,ATSKGGTVDNSPLH
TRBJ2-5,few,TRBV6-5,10,ASSRQKETQY
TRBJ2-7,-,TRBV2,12,ASNPGTGDGEQY
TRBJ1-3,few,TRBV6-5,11,ASSGPTGNTIY
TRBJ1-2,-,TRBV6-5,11,ASRPDRGHGYT
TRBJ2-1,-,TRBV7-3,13,ASSLFNGIENEQF
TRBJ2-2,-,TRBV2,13,ASSFRLAGVGELF
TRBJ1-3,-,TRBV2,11,ASRASSGNTIY
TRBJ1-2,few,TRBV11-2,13,ASSLEPGLYYGYT
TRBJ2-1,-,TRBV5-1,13,ASSLGLAGHNEQF
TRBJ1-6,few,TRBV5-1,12,ASSLTAYNSPLH
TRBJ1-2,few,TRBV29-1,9,STGTGEGYT
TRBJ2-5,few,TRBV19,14,ASSIVGQGLGETQY
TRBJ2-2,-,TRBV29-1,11,SVEGQDTGELF
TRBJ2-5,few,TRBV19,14,ASSIVSSGRRKTQY